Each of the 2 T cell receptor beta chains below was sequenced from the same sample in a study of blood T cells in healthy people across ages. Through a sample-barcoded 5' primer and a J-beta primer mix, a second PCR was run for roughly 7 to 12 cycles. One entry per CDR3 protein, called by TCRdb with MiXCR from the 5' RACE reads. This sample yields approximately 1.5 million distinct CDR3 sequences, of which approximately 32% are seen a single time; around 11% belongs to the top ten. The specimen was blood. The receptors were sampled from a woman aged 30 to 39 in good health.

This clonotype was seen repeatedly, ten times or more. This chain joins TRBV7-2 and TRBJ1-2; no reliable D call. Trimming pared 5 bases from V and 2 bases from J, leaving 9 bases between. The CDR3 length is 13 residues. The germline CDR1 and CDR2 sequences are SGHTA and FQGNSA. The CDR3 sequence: CASSHQANYGYTF. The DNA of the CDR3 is TGTGCCAGCAGCCATCAAGCGAACTATGGCTACACCTTC.

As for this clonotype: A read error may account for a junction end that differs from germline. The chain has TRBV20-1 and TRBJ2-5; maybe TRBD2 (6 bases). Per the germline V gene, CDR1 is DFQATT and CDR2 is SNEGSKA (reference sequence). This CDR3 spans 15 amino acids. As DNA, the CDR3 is TGCGGTGCCCGTCGCGGGGCAAGCCGCCGAGAGGCCCAGTACTTC. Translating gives CGARRGASRREAQYF.